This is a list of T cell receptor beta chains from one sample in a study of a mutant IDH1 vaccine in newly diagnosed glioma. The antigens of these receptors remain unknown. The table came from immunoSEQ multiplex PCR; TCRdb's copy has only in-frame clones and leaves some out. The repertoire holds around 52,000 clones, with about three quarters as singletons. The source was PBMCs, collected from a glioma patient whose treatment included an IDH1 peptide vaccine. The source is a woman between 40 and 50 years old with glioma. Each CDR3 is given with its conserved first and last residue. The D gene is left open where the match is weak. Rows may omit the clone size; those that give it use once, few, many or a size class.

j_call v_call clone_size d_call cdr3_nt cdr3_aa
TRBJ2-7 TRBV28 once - TGTGCCAGCAGTTTCGGGCGCATCGAGCAGTACTTC CASSFGRIEQYF
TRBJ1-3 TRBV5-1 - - TGCGCCAGCAGCTTGGTCCTTGGCGGCAGAAACACCATATATTTT CASSLVLGGRNTIYF
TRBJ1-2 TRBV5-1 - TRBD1 TGCGCCAGCAGCTTGGGACAGGGTAACTATGGCTACACCTTC CASSLGQGNYGYTF
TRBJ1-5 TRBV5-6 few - TGTGCCAGCAGCTTGTTTCCAGGGGAATCAGGGCCCCAGCATTTT CASSLFPGESGPQHF
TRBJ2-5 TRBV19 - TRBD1 TGTGCCAGTTTCGACAGGGGGAGGGAGACCCAGTACTTC CASFDRGRETQYF
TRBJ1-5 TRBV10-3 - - TGTGCCAGCACCGTCGATTTTAATAGCAATCAGCCCCAGCATTTT CASTVDFNSNQPQHF
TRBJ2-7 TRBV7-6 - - TGTGCCAGCAGCTTCCTCCTAGATAGCGAGCAGTACTTC CASSFLLDSEQYF
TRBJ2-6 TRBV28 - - TGTGCCAGCAGTCCCCAGGGTGGATCTGGGGCCAACGTCCTGACTTTC CASSPQGGSGANVLTF
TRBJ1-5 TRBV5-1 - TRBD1 TGCGCCAGCAGCCCGACAGGGTTAAGCAATCAGCCCCAGCATTTT CASSPTGLSNQPQHF
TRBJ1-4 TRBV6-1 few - TGTGCCAGCAGTGAACGGGGGGGGGAAAAACTGTTTTTT CASSERGGEKLFF
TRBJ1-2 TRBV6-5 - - TGTGCCAGCAGTTACTCCCTCGACCCCTCTTATGGCTACACCTTC CASSYSLDPSYGYTF
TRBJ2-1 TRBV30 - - TGTGCCTGGCAGGGTACTATCCACAATGAGCAGTTCTTC CAWQGTIHNEQFF
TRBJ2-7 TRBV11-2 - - TGTGCCAGCAGCCGGACTGTCTACGAGCAGTACTTC CASSRTVYEQYF
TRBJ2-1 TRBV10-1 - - TGCGCCAGCAGTGAGTCGAAATTGGCGGGGGCCGCCGGAGATGAGCAGTTCTTC CASSESKLAGAAGDEQFF
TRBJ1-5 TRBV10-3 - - TGTGCCATCTCAGAATCGGTGGGCAATCAGCCCCAGCATTTT CAISESVGNQPQHF
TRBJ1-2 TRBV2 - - TGTGCCAGCAGTGAGGCAGGGGCCTATAGAGATTATGGCTACACCTTC CASSEAGAYRDYGYTF
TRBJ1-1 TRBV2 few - TGTGCCAGCGCCGAGATGACCGAAGCTTTCTTT CASAEMTEAFF
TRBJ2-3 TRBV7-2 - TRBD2 TGTGCCAGCAGCCCCCGACTAGCGGGGCTCCCAGATACGCAGTATTTT CASSPRLAGLPDTQYF
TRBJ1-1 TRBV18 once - TGTGCCAGCTCACGTCCTCCCGGGGGGGATTTCTTT CASSRPPGGDFF
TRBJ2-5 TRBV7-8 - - TGTGCCAGCAGCCCTGAACCCCGGTGGGAGACCCAGTACTTC CASSPEPRWETQYF
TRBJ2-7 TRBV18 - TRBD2 TGTGCCAGCTCACCACAGCCTAGCGGGGGTTACGAGCAGTACTTC CASSPQPSGGYEQYF
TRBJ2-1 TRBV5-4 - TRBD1 TGTGCCAGCAGCTTCTCGGGACAGGGCTCCAATGAGCAGTTCTTC CASSFSGQGSNEQFF
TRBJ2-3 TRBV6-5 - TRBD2 TGTGCCAGCAGTTTCCGACTAGCGGCCCCCACAGATACGCAGTATTTT CASSFRLAAPTDTQYF
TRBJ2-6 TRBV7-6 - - TGTGCCAGCAGCTCCCTGGGTGGGGCCAACGTCCTGACTTTC CASSSLGGANVLTF
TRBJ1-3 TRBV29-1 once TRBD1 TGCAGCGTTGAAGGGACAGGACTTTACTCTGGAAACACCATATATTTT CSVEGTGLYSGNTIYF
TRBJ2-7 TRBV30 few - TGTGCCTGGAGGAGGGAATACGAGCAGTACTTC CAWRREYEQYF
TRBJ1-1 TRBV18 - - TGTGCCAGCTCACCAGGGGGGAGCGACACTGAAGCTTTCTTT CASSPGGSDTEAFF
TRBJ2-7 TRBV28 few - TGTGCCAGCAGTTTTGGGGTGCAGTACTTC CASSFGVQYF
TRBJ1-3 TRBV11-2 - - TGTGCCAGCAGCTCAAGTCGTGGAGGAAACACCATATATTTT CASSSSRGGNTIYF
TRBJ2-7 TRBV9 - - TGTGCCAGCAGCGTAGATTTATTCGAGCAGTACTTC CASSVDLFEQYF
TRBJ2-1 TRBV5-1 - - TGCGCCAGCAGCAATGGACGGCCCCATAATCGGGAGCAGTTCTTC CASSNGRPHNREQFF
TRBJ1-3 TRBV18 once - TGTGCCAGCTCACCGACCCGGGCACAGGGACTAGACACCATATATTTT CASSPTRAQGLDTIYF
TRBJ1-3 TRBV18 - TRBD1 TGTGCCAGCTCACCTATGGACAGGGATATCTCTGGAAACACCATATATTTT CASSPMDRDISGNTIYF
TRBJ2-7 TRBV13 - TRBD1 TGTGCCAGCAGCTTAGCCGGGACAGGGTTCTCCGAGCAGTACTTC CASSLAGTGFSEQYF
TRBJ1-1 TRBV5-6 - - TGTGCCAGCAGCTCCCGACAACCCACTGAAGCTTTCTTT CASSSRQPTEAFF
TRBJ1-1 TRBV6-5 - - TGTGCCAGCAAAAGCCTACCGGAGGACACTGAAGCTTTCTTT CASKSLPEDTEAFF
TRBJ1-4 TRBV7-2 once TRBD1 TGTGCCAGCAGCTCGGGACAGGGGCCCACTAATGAAAAACTGTTTTTT CASSSGQGPTNEKLFF
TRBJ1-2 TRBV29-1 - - TGCAGCGTTGATGACGACGTCGGTGATGGCTACACCTTC CSVDDDVGDGYTF
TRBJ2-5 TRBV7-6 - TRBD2 TGTGCCAGCAGCTTAGCTCTAGCGGGCCCTCAAGAGACCCAGTACTTC CASSLALAGPQETQYF
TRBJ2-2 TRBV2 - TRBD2 TGTGCCAGCAGTGGGCTAGCGGTACTCACCGGGGAGCTGTTTTTT CASSGLAVLTGELFF
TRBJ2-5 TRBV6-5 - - TGTGCCAGCAGTTACTCGCCGGGGAGAGGAGAGACCCAGTACTTC CASSYSPGRGETQYF
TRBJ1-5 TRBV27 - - TGTGCCAGCTGGGCCTCTAATCAGCCCCAGCATTTT CASWASNQPQHF
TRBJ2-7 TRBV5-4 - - TGTGCCAGCAGTCATTTCGCCAACGAGCAGTACTTC CASSHFANEQYF
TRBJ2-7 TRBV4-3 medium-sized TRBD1 TGCGCCAGCAGCCAAGATGCAGGGGGCCCCCCCAACGAGCAGTACTTC CASSQDAGGPPNEQYF
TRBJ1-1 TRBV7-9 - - TGTGCCAGCAGCCATAGGGGGGGGCAGTTGAACACTGAAGCTTTCTTT CASSHRGGQLNTEAFF
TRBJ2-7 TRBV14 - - TGTGCCAGCAGCCAAGAAACCCGGGGAAATACCTACGAGCAGTACTTC CASSQETRGNTYEQYF
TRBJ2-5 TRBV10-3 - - TGTGCCATCAGTCGGGCCACCCAAGAGACCCAGTACTTC CAISRATQETQYF
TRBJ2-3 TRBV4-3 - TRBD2 TGCGCCAGCAGCCAAGATGTAGCGGGGGCGGGCACAGATACGCAGTATTTT CASSQDVAGAGTDTQYF
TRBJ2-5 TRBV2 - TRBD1 TGTGCCAGCAGTTTGGGACAGGGCGCAGAGACCCAGTACTTC CASSLGQGAETQYF
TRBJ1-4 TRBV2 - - TGTGCCAGCACTCGAAGGAGGGGAACTGAAGAAAAACTGTTTTTT CASTRRRGTEEKLFF
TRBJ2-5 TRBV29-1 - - TGCAGCGTTGATGAACAAGAGACCCAGTACTTC CSVDEQETQYF
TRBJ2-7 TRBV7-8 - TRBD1 TGTGCCAGCAGCTCCAGGAAACGGGACAGGGTATCCTACGAGCAGTACTTC CASSSRKRDRVSYEQYF
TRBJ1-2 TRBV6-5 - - TGTGCCAGCAGCCAATACCGAACTAATGGCTACACCTTC CASSQYRTNGYTF
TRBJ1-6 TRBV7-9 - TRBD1 TGTGCCAGCAGCTGGCCCCGGGACAGGGAGTCACCCCTCCACTTT CASSWPRDRESPLHF
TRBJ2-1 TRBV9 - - TGTGCCAGCAGCGTAGATCCCGGGACCACAGGGTTCAATGAGCAGTTCTTC CASSVDPGTTGFNEQFF
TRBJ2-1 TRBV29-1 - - TGCAGCGTAGCAGGGAGCTCCTACAATGAGCAGTTCTTC CSVAGSSYNEQFF
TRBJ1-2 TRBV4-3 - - TGCGCCAGCAGCCAAGAAAGTAGGGCCGGGAATAACTATGGCTACACCTTC CASSQESRAGNNYGYTF